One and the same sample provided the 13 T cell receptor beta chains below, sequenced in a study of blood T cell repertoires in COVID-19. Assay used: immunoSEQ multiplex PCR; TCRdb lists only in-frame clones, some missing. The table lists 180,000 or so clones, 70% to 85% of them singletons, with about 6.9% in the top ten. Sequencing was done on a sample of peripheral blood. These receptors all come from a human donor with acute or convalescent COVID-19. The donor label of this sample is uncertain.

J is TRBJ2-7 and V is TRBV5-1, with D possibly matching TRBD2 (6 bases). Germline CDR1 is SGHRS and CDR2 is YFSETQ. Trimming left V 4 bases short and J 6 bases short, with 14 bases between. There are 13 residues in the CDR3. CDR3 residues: CASSTLWGVEQYF. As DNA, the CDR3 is TGCGCCAGCAGCACCCTCTGGGGGGTCGAGCAGTACTTC.

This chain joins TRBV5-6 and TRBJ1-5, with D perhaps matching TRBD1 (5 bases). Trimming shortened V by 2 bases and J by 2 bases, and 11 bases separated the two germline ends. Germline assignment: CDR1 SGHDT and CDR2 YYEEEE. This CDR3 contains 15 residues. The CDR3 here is CASSFFAGGNQPQHF. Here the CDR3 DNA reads TGTGCCAGCAGCTTTTTTGCGGGGGGCAATCAGCCCCAGCATTTT.

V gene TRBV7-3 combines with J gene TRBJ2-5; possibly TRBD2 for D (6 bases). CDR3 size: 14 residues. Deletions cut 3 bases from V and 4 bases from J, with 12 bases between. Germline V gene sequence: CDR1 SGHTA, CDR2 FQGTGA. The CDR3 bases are TGTGCCAGCAGCTTCGGGGGTTCCAGAGAGACCCAGTACTTC. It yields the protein CASSFGGSRETQYF.

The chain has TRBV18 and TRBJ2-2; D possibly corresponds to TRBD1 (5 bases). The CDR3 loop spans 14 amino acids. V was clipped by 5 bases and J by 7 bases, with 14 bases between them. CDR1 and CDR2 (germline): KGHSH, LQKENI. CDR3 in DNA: TGTGCCAGCTCAGCGATCGCCCAGGGCGGGGAGCTGTTTTTT. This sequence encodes CASSAIAQGGELFF.

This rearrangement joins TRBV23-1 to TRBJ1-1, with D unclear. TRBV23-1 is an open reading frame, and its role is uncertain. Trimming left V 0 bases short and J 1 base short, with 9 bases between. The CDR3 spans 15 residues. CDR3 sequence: CASSQSEGPNTEAFF. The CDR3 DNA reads TGCGCCAGCAGTCAATCGGAGGGCCCGAACACTGAAGCTTTCTTT.

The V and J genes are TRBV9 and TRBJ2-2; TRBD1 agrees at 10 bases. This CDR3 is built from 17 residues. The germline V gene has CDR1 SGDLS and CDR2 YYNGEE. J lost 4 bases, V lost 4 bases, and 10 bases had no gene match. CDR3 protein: CASSPRTGQGLTGELFF. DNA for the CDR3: TGTGCCAGCAGCCCACGTACGGGACAGGGGCTCACCGGGGAGCTGTTTTTT.

Here the CDR3 reads CASSLGRGNYGYTF. DNA of the CDR3: TGTGCCAGCAGTTTAGGCAGGGGCAACTATGGCTACACCTTC. The chain joins TRBV28 to TRBJ1-2, with D maybe TRBD1 (6 bases). V lost 2 bases, J lost 2 bases, and 9 bases lay in between. The germline gives CDR1 MDHEN, CDR2 SYDVKM. The CDR3 is 14 amino acids.

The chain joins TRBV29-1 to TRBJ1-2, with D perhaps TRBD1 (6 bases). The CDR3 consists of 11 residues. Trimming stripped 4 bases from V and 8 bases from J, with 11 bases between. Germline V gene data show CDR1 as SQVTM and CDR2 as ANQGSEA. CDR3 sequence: CSVVGATGYTF. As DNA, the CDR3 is TGCAGCGTTGTGGGGGCAACGGGCTACACCTTC. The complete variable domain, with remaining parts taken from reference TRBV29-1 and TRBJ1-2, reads SAVISQKPSRDICQRGTSLTIQCQVDSQVTMMFWYRQQPGQSLTLIATANQGSEATYESGFVIDKFPISRPNLTFSTLTVSNMSPEDSSIYLCSVVGATGYTFGSGTRLTVV.

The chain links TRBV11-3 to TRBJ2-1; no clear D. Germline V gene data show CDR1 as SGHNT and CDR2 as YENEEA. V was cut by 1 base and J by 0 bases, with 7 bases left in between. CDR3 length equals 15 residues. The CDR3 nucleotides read TGTGCCAGCAGCTTAGGAGGCTACTCCTACAATGAGCAGTTCTTC. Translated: CASSLGGYSYNEQFF.

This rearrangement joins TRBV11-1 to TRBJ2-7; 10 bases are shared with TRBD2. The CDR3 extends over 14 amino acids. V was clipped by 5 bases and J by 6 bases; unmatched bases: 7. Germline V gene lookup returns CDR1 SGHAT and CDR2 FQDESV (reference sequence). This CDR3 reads CASSLNSGGREQYF. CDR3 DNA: TGTGCCAGCAGCCTTAATAGCGGGGGGCGCGAGCAGTACTTC.

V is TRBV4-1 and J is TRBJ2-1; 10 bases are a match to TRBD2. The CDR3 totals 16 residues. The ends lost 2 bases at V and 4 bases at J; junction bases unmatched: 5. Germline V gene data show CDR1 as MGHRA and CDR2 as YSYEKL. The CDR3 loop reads CASSQSRTSGYNEQFF. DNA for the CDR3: TGCGCCAGCAGCCAAAGTAGGACTAGCGGTTACAATGAGCAGTTCTTC.

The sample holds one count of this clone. CDR3 nucleotides: TGTGCCAGCAGCTTACCGAACAGGCAAGAGACCCAGTACTTC. It encodes CASSLPNRQETQYF. This chain links TRBV7-2 with TRBJ2-5, with D possibly being TRBD1 (5 bases). Trimming removed 2 bases at V and 2 bases at J, with 9 bases between. Looked up from germline, CDR1 is SGHTA and CDR2 is FQGNSA. The length of the CDR3 is 14 residues.

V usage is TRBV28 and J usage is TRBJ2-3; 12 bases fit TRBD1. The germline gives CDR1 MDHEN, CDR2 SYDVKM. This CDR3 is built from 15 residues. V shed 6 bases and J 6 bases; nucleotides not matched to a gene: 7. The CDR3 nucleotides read TGTGCCAGCAGATCCTCGGGACAGGGGGCGGATACGCAGTATTTT. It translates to CASRSSGQGADTQYF.